This TCR beta chain is from a study of identical twins. Findings and limits, study-wide: The degree of excess twin sharing was weaker in beta out-of-frame sequences. When twins shared out-of-frame alpha sequences, those sequences had excess low generation probability. Modelling approaches yielded underestimates of out-of-frame TCR alpha sharing between monozygotic twins.

This clonotype was counted only a few times. The antigen remains unidentified. Carrying unique molecular identifiers, the cDNA also gained a universal primer site through template switching. TCRdb fed the 5' RACE reads into MiXCR, producing one record per CDR3 protein. The repertoire has about 340,000 distinct CDR3 sequences, 9% to 15% of them found once; the top ten carry roughly 7%. The V and J ends lost 4 bases and 4 bases respectively, with 13 bases between them. CDR3 size: 14 residues. Germline CDR1 LNHNV, CDR2 YYDKDF (reference sequence). These data were also filed under a second study, of yellow fever vaccine responses in identical twins.

The receptor was isolated from a woman aged 18-29 years in good health. Sequences were obtained from CD8+ T cells sorted from blood. The chain is built from TRBV15 and TRBJ1-2; no firm D call. The CDR3 DNA sequence: TGTGCCACCAGCAAAGGCGACAAGGGCTATGGCTACACCTTC. Translating it yields CATSKGDKGYGYTF.